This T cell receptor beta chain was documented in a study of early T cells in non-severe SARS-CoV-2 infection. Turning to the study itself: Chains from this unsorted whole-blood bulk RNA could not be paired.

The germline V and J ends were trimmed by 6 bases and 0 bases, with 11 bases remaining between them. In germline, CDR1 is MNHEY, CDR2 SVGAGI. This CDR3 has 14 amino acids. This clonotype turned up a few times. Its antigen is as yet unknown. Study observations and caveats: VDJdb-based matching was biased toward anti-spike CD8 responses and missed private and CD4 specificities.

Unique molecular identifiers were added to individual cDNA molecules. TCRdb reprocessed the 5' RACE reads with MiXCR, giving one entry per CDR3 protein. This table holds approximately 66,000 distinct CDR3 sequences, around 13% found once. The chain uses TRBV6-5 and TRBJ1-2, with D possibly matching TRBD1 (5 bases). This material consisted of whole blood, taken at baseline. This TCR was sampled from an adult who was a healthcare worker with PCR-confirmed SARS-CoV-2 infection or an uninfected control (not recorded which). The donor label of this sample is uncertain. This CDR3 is CASRDSSSNYGYTF. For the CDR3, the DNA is TGTGCCAGCAGAGACAGCTCCTCTAACTATGGCTACACCTTC.